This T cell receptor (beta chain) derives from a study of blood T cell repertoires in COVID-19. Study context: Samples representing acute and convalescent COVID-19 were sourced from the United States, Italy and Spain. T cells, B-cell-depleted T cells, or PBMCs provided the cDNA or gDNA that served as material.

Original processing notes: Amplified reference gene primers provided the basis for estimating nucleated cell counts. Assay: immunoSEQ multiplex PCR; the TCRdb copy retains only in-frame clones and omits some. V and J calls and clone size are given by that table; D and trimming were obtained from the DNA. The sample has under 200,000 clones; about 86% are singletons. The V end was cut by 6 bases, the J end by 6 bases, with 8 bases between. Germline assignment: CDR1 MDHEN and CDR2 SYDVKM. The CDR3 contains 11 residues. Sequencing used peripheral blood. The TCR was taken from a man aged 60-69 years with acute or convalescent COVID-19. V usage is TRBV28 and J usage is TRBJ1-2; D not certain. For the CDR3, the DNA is TGTGCCAGCAGAGACTTGAATGGCTACACCTTC. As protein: CASRDLNGYTF.